This T cell receptor beta chain is from a study of cytomegalovirus exposure and HLA in healthy donors. Researchers ran the PCR with 60 Vbeta and 13 Jbeta primers. Original data processing: As a later analysis found, there were approximately 80 million unique TCR beta chains, of which 8.5 million to 13 million were shared. Method: immunoSEQ multiplex PCR; TCRdb's copy keeps in-frame clones and lacks some. V and J calls and clone size are given by that table; D and trimming were obtained from the DNA. The sample shows some 180,000 clones, around 73% of them seen only once. V was cut by 4 bases and J by 9 bases, with 12 bases left in between. The CDR3 loop spans 12 amino acids. Germline CDR1 LNHNV, CDR2 YYDKDF (reference sequence). This clone has just a few counts.

Source material: PBMCs. V gene TRBV15 combines with J gene TRBJ1-1; D is ambiguous. The clonotype originates from a woman aged 25 to 39 in good health and CMV-seronegative. The CDR3 is CATSTGTSQAFF. The DNA of the CDR3 is TGTGCCACCAGCACGGGTACGTCCCAAGCTTTCTTT.